Following are 7 T cell receptor beta chains from one sample sequenced in a study of T cells in tuberculosis. Sorting used thawed, overnight-rested PBMC stained with anti-CD3, a viability dye and GMM-loaded CD1B tetramer. CD1B tetramers were loaded with Rhodococcus equi-derived C32 glucose monomycolate. Repertoires were generated with immunoSEQ multiplex PCR, while TCRdb's copy carries only in-frame clones and drops some. This sample has about 59,000 clones; about four fifths occur once, and the top ten carry roughly 12%. The sample consisted of CD1b-GMM tetramer-negative cells sorted from PBMCs. These TCRs come from an adult woman with latent tuberculosis.

The chain joins TRBV7-7 to TRBJ2-2; weak D call: TRBD1 (7 bases). From germline, CDR1 is SSHAT and CDR2 FNYEAQ (reference sequence). V lost 11 bases and J lost 2, with 15 bases in between. The CDR3 is made up of 14 amino acids. The CDR3 region has the DNA TGTGCCGTCCCAGGGGGGTCCAACACCGGGGAGCTGTTTTTT. Its translation: CAVPGGSNTGELFF. Supplemented by reference TRBV7-7 and TRBJ2-2, the full variable domain reads GAGVSQSPRYKVTKRGQDVTLRCDPISSHATLYWYQQALGQGPEFLTYFNYEAQPDKSGLPSDRFSAERPEGSISTLTIQRTEQRDSAMYRCAVPGGSNTGELFFGEGSRLTVL.

This sequence joins TRBV28 and TRBJ1-4; D unresolved. The V gene lost 5 bases and the J gene lost 4 bases, with 14 bases spanning the gap. The length of the CDR3 is 15 residues. Germline CDR1 and CDR2: MDHEN and SYDVKM. This chain's CDR3 is CASSPLLGGNEKLFF. The DNA of the CDR3 is TGTGCCAGCAGTCCCCTCCTAGGTGGTAATGAAAAACTGTTTTTT. Together with reference TRBV28 and TRBJ1-4, the CDR3 gives the full variable domain: DVKVTQSSRYLVKRTGEKVFLECVQDMDHENMFWYRQDPGLGLRLIYFSYDVKMKEKGDIPEGYSVSREKKERFSLILESASTNQTSMYLCASSPLLGGNEKLFFGSGTQLSVL.

Only a few counts were recorded for this clone. The chain combines TRBV10-1 with TRBJ2-1; weak D call: TRBD1 (6 bases). Germline lookup yields CDR1 WNHNN and CDR2 SYGVQD (reference sequence). This CDR3 spans 15 amino acids. The V end lost 3 bases, the J end lost 5 bases, and 14 bases lay between the germline ends. CDR3 loop: CASSDYQGSDNEQFF. DNA of the CDR3: TGCGCCAGCAGTGATTACCAGGGGTCCGACAATGAGCAGTTCTTC.

The rearrangement links TRBV14 to TRBJ2-5, with 9 bases that match TRBD1. The CDR3 covers 17 residues. From germline, CDR1 is SGHDN and CDR2 FVKESK. Trimming at V came to 1 base and at J to 5 bases, leaving 11 bases not matched to a gene. CDR3 in amino acids: CASSQVLTTGGRETQYF. CDR3 nucleotides: TGTGCCAGCAGCCAAGTCCTCACGACAGGGGGGAGGGAGACCCAGTACTTC.

The chain joins TRBV10-3 to TRBJ2-1, with TRBD2 identical over 8 bases. The CDR3 extends over 16 amino acids. V lost 5 bases, J lost 0 bases, and 6 bases stayed unmatched. Germline V gene sequence: CDR1 ENHRY, CDR2 SYGVKD. The CDR3 protein is CAISFSGTSSYNEQFF. In DNA form, the CDR3 reads TGTGCCATCAGTTTTAGCGGGACCAGCTCCTACAATGAGCAGTTCTTC.

The rearrangement links TRBV6-6 to TRBJ2-3; no reliable D call. There are 15 residues in the CDR3. Trimming removed 4 bases from V and 2 bases from J, with 13 bases in between. Germline CDR1 is MNHNY and CDR2 is SVGAGI (reference sequence). CDR3 DNA: TGTGCCAGCAGTTCCGGAGATTCGGCCACAGATACGCAGTATTTT. It specifies CASSSGDSATDTQYF.

The V and J genes are TRBV6-6 and TRBJ1-6, with 7 bases fitting TRBD1. Trimming at V came to 5 bases and at J to 10 bases, leaving 8 bases not matched to a gene. CDR3 length: 14 residues. Germline lookup yields CDR1 MNHNY and CDR2 SVGAGI (reference sequence). DNA for the CDR3: TGTGCCAGCAGTCTCGACAGGGTACGCTCACCCCTCCACTTT. Translating gives CASSLDRVRSPLHF.